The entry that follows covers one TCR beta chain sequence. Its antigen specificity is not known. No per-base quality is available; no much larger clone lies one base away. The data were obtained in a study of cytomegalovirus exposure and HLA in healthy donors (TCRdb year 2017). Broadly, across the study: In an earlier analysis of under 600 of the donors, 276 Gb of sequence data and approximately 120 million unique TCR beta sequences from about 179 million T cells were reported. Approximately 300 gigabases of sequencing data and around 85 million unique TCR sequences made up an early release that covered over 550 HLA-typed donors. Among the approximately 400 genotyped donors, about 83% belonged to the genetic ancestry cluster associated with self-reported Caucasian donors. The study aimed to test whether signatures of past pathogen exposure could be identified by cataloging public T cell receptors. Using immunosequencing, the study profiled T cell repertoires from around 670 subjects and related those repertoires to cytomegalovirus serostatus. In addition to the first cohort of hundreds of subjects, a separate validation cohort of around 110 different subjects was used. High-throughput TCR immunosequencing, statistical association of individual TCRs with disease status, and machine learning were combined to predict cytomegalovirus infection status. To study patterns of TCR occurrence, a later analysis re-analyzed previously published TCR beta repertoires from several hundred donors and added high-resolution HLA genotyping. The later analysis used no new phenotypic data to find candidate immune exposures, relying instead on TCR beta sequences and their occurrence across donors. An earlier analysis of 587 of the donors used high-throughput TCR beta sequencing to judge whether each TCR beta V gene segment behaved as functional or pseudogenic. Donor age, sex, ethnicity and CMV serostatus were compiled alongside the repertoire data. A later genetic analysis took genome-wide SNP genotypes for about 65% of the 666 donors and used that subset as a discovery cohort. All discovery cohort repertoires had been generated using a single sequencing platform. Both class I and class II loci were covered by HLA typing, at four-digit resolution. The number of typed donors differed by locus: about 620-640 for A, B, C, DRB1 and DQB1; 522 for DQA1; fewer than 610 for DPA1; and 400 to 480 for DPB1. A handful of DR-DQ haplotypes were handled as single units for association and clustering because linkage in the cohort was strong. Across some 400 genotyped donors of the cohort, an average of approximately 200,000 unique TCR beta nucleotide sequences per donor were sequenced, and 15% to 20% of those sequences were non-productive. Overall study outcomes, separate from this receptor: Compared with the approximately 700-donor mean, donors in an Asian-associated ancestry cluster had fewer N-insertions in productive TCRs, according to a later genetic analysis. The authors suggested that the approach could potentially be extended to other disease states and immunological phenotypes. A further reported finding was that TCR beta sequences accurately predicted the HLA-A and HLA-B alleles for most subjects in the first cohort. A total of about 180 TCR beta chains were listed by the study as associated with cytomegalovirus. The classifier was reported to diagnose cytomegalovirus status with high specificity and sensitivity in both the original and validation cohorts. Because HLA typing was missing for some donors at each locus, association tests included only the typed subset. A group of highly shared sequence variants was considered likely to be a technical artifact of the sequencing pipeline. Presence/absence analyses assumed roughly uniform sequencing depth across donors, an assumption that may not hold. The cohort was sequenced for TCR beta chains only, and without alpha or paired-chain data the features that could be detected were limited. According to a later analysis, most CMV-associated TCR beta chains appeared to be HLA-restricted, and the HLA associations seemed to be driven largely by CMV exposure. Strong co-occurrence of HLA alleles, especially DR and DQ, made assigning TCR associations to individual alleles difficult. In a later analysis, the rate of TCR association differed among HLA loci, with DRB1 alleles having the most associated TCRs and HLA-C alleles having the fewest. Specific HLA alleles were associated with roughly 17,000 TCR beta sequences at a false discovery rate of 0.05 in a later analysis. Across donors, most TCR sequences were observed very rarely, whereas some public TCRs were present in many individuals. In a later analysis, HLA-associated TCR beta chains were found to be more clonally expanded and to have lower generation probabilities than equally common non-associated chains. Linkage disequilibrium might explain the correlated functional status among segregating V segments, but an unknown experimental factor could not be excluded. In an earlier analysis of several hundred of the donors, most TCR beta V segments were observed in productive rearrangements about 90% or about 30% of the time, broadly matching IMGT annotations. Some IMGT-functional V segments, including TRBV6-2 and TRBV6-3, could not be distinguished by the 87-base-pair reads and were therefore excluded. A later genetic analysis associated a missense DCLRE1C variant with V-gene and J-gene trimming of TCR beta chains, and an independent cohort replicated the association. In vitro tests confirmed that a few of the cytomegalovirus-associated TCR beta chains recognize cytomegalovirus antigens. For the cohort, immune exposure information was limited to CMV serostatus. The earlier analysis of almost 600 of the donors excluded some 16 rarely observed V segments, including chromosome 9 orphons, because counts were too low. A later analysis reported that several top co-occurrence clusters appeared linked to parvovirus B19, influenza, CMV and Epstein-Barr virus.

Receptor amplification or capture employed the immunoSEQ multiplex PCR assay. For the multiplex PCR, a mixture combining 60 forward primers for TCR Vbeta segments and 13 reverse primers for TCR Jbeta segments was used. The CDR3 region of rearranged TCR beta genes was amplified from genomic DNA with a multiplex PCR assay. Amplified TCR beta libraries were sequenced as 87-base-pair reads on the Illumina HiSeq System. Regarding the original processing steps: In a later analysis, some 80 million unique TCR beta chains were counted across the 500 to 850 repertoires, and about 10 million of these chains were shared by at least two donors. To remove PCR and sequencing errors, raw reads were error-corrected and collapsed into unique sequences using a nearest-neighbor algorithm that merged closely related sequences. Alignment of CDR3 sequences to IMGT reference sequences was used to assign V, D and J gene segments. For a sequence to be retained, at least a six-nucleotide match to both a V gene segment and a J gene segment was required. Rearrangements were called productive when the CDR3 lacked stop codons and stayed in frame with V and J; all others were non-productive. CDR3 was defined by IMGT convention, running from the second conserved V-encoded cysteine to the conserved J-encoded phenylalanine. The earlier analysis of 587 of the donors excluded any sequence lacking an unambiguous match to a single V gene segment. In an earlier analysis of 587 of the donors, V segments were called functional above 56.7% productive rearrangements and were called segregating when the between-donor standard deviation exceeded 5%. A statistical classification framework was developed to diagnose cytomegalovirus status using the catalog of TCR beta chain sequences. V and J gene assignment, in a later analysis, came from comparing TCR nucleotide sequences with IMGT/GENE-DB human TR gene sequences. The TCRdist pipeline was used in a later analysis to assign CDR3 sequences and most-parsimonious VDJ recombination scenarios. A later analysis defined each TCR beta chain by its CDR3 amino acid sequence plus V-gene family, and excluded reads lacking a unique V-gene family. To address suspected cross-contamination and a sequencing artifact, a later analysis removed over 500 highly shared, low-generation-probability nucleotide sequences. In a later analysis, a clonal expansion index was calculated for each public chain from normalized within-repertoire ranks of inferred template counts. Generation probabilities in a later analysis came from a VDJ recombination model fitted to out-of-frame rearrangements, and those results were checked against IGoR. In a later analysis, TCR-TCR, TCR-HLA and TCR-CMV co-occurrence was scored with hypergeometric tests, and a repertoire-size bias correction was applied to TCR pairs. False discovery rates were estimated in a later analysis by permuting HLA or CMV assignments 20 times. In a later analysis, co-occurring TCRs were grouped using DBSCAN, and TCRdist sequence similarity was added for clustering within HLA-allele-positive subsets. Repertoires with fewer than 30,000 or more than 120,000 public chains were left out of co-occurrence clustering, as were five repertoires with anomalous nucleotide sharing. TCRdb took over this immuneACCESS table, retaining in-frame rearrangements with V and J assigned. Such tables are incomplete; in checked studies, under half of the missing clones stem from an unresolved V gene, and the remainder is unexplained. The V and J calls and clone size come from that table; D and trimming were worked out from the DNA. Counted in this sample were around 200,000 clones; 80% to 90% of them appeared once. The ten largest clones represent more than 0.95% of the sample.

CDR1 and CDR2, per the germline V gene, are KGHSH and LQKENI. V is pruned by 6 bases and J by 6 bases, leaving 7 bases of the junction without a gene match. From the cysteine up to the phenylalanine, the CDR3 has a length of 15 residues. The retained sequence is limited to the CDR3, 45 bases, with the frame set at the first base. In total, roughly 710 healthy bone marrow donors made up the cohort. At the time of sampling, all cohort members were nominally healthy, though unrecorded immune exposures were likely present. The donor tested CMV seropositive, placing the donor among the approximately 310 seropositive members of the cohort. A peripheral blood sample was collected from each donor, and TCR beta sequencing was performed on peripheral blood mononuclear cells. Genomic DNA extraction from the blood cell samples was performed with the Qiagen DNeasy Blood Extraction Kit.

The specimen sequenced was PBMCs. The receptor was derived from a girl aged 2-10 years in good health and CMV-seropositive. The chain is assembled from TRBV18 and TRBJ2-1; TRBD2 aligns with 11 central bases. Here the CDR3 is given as CASSRGTSGFNEQFF. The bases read TGTGCCAGCTCCCGCGGGACTAGCGGATTCAATGAGCAGTTCTTC.